A selection of T cell receptor beta chains follows, all from one sample in a study of blood T cell repertoires in COVID-19. Libraries were prepared by immunoSEQ multiplex PCR; TCRdb keeps only in-frame clonotypes and omits some of them. The sample has roughly 190,000 clones; roughly 80% are singletons. The material sequenced was PBMCs or T cells enriched from blood (not recorded which). The receptors derive from a man in his forties who had recovered from COVID-19. Each CDR3 is given with its conserved first and last residue.

v_call,j_call,cdr3_aa
TRBV11-2,TRBJ2-2,CASSLGRDTGELFF
TRBV29-1,TRBJ1-3,CSAGEDGNTIYF
TRBV2,TRBJ2-7,CASSKTSGGPVEQYF
TRBV13,TRBJ2-1,CASSLRHRAVGGNEQFF
TRBV28,TRBJ1-4,CASSFQGAREKLFF
TRBV7-2,TRBJ2-1,CASSLGQGNHNEQFF
TRBV9,TRBJ1-3,CASSVDDSKLGNTIYF
TRBV5-1,TRBJ1-6,CASSLAGNNSPLHF
TRBV19,TRBJ2-2,CASSAQLAGNTGELFF
TRBV10-3,TRBJ1-4,CATTPVGGNEKLFF
TRBV18,TRBJ1-2,CASSPRGDNGYTF
TRBV4-2,TRBJ2-1,CASRPAGLAGGQVNEQFF
TRBV9,TRBJ1-3,CASSVWGNGDTIYF
TRBV6-4,TRBJ2-3,CASSRSSGRPDTQYF
TRBV7-9,TRBJ1-4,CASSPQTGREKLFF
TRBV11-1,TRBJ1-1,CASSLRTGKNTEAFF
TRBV12-3/TRBV12-4,TRBJ1-6,CASSLDSRSPLHF